This T cell receptor beta chain was identified in a study of CD8 T cells in Susac syndrome. Concerning this clonotype itself: At one boundary the junction diverges from the germline segment, which might be a read error.

cDNA came from about 0.5 to 1 ug RNA primed by random hexamers. By means of immunoSEQ multiplex PCR, TCR beta CDR3 spanning 54 Vbeta and 13 Jbeta underwent amplification. TCRdb re-called the immunoSEQ multiplex PCR reads with MiXCR, one entry per CDR3 protein. The sample includes roughly 80,000 distinct CDR3 sequences, roughly 94% of them seen just once. Germline values: CDR1 LNHDA, CDR2 SQIVND (reference sequence). CDR3 length equals 14 residues. Sequencing was carried out using CD8+ T cells from PBMCs. This sequence joins TRBV19 and TRBJ2-7; D perhaps matches TRBD2 (5 bases). This clonotype was sampled from a human donor with Susac syndrome. The CDR3 nucleotides read TGTGCCAGTAGTGTAGACCAGATCGGGGACGAGCAGTACTTC. This translates into CASSVDQIGDEQYF.